Given below is one TCR beta chain in context. The antigen remains undetermined. The primer mix had 60 Vbeta and 13 Jbeta primers. Generated by immunoSEQ multiplex PCR, the TCRdb table keeps only in-frame clones and is missing some. This sample has around 150,000 clones, with about 85% found just once. This CDR3 has 14 residues. Trimming removed 2 bases at V and 4 bases at J, with 6 bases between. Germline-derived CDR1 and CDR2 are SNHLY and FYNNEI. The record originates from a study of cytomegalovirus exposure and HLA in healthy donors. Study results and limitations: A missense DCLRE1C variant was associated with V- and J-gene trimming of TCR beta chains in a later analysis, and an independent cohort replicated the association. Most TCR beta V segments were productive about 90% or about 30% of the time in an earlier analysis.

The rearrangement links TRBV2 to TRBJ2-6; weak D call: TRBD1 (6 bases). This TCR came from a man between 18 and 29 years old in good health and CMV-seronegative. The source material was PBMCs. The CDR3 bases are TGTGCCAGCAGTGAAAGGGGGGGGGCCAACGTCCTGACTTTC. Residues: CASSERGGANVLTF.